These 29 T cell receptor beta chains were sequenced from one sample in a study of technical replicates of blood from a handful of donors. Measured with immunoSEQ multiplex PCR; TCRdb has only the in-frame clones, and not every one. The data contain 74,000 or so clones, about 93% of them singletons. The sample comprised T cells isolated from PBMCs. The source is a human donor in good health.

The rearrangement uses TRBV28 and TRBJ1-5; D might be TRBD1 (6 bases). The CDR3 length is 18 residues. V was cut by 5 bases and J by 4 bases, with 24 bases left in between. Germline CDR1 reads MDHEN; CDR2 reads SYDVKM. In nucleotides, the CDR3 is TGTGCCAGCAGTGCCCCCTCAATCTCTGGGGGCAATAATCAGCCCCAGCATTTT. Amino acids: CASSAPSISGGNNQPQHF.

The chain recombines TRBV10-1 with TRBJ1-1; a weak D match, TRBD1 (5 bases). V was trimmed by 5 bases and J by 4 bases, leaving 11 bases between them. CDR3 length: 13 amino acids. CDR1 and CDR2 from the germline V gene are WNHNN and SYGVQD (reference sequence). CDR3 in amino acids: CASSSQQATEAFF. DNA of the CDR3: TGCGCCAGCAGTAGTCAACAGGCCACTGAAGCTTTCTTT.

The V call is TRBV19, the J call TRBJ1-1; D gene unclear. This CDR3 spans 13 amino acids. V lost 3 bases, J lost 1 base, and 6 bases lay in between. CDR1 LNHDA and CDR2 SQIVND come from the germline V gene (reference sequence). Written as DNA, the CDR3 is TGTGCCAGTAGTATCTGGAGGAACACTGAAGCTTTCTTT. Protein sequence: CASSIWRNTEAFF.

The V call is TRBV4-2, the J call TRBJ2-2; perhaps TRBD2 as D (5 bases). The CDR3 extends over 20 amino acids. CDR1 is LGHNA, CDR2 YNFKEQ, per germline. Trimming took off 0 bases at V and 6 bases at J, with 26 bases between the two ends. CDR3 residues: CASSQEMVVRGFSGSGELFF. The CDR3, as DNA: TGTGCCAGCAGCCAAGAGATGGTGGTACGGGGATTTTCCGGGTCCGGGGAGCTGTTTTTT.

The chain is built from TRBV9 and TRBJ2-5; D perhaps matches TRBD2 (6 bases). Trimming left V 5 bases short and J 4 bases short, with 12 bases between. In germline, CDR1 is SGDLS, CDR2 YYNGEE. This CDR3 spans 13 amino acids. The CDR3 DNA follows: TGTGCCAGCAGTCTTACTAGCAGAGAGACCCAGTACTTC. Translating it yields CASSLTSRETQYF.

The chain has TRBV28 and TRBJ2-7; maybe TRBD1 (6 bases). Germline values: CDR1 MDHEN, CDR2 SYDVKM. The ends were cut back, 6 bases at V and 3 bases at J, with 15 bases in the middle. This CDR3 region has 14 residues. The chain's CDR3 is CASRLDRLNYEQYF. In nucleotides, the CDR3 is TGTGCCAGCAGGCTGGACAGACTAAACTACGAGCAGTACTTC.

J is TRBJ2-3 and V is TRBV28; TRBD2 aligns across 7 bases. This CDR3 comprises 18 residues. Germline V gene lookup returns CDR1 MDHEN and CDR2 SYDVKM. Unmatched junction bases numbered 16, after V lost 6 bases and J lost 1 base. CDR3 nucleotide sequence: TGTGCCAGCAGCCCCGAGGGGTATGGCCTAGCGGGCACAGATACGCAGTATTTT. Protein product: CASSPEGYGLAGTDTQYF.

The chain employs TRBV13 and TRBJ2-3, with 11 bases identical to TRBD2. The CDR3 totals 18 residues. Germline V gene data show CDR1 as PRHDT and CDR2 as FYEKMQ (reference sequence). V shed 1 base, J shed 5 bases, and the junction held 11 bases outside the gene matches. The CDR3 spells CASSLVDGTSGKEDTQYF. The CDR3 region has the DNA TGTGCCAGCAGCTTAGTAGACGGGACTAGCGGTAAAGAAGATACGCAGTATTTT.

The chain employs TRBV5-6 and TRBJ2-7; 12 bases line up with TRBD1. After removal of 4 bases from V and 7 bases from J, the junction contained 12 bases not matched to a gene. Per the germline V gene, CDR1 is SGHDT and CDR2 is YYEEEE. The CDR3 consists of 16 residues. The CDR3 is CASSAFGDRGRGEQYF. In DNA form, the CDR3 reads TGTGCCAGCAGCGCCTTCGGGGACAGGGGGCGCGGAGAGCAGTACTTC.

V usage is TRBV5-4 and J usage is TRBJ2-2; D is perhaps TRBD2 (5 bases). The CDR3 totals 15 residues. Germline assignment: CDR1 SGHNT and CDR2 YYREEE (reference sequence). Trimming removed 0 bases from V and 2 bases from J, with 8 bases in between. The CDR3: CASSLASPNTGELFF. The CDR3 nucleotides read TGTGCCAGCAGCTTGGCTAGCCCTAACACCGGGGAGCTGTTTTTT.

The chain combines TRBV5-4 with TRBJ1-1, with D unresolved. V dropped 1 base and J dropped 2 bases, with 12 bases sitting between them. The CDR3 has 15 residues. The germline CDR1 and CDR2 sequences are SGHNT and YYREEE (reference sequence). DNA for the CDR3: TGTGCCAGCAGCTTGTTCGTGGGAGCCAACACTGAAGCTTTCTTT. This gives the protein CASSLFVGANTEAFF.

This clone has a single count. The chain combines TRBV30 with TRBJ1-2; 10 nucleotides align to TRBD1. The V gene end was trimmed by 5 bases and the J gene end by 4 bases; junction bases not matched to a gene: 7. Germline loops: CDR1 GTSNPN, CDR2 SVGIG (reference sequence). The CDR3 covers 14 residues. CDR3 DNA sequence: TGTGCCTGGGAAGTCAGGGACAGGGGCTATGGCTACACCTTC. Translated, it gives CAWEVRDRGYGYTF.

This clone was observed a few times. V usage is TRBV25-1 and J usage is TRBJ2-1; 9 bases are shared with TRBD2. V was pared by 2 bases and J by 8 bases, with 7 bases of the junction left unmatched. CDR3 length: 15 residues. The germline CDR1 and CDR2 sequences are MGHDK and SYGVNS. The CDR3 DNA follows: TGTGCCAGCAGTGAAGGAGGTAGCGGGGGATATGAGCAGTTCTTC. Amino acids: CASSEGGSGGYEQFF. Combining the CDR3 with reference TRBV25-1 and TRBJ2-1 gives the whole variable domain EADIYQTPRYLVIGTGKKITLECSQTMGHDKMYWYQQDPGMELHLIHYSYGVNSTEKGDLSSESTVSRIRTEHFPLTLESARPSHTSQYLCASSEGGSGGYEQFFGPGTRLTVL.

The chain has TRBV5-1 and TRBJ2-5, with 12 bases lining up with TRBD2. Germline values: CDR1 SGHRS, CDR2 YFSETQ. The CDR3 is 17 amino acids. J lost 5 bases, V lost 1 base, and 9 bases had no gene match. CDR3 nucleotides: TGCGCCAGCAGCTTGCGACTAGCGGGAGCCATCCCGGAGACCCAGTACTTC. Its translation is CASSLRLAGAIPETQYF. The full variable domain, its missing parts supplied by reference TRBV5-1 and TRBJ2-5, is KAGVTQTPRYLIKTRGQQVTLSCSPISGHRSVSWYQQTPGQGLQFLFEYFSETQRNKGNFPGRFSGRQFSNSRSEMNVSTLELGDSALYLCASSLRLAGAIPETQYFGPGTRLLVL.

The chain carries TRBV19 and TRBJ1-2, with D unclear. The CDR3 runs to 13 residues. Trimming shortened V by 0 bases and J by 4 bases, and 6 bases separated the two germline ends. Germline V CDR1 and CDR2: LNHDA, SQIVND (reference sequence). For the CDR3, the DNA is TGTGCCAGTAGTATAGAGGCCAGCTATGGCTACACCTTC. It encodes CASSIEASYGYTF.

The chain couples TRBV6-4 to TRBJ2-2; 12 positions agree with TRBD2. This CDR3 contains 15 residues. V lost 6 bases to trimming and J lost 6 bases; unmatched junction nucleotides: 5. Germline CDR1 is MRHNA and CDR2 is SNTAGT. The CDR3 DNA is TGTGCCAGCAGAGCTAGCGGGAGGGCGGCCGGGGAGCTGTTTTTT. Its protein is CASRASGRAAGELFF.

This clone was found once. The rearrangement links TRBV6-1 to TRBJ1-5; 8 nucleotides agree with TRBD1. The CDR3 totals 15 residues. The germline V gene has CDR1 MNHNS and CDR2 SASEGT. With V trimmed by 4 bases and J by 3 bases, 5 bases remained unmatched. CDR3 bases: TGTGCCAGCAGTGTGACAGGGGCTAACAATCAGCCCCAGCATTTT. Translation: CASSVTGANNQPQHF.

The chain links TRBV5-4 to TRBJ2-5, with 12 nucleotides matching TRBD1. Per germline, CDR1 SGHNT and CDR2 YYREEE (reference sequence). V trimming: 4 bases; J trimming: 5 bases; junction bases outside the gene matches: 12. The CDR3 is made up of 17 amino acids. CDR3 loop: CASSRLGDRGRGETQYF. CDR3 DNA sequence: TGTGCCAGCAGCCGTCTGGGGGACAGGGGGCGCGGGGAGACCCAGTACTTC.

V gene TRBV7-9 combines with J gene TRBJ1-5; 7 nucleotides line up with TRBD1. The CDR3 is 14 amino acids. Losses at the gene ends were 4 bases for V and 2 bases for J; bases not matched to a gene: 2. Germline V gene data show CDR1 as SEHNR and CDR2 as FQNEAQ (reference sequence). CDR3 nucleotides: TGTGCCAGCAGCTCGACAGGGCGCAATCAGCCCCAGCATTTT. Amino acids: CASSSTGRNQPQHF.

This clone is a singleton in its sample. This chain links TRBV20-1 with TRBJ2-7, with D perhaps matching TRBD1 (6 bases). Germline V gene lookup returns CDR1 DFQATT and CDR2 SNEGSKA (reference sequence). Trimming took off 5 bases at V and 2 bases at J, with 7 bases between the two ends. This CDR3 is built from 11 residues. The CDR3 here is CSARQAYEQYF. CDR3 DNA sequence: TGCAGTGCTCGACAGGCCTACGAGCAGTACTTC.

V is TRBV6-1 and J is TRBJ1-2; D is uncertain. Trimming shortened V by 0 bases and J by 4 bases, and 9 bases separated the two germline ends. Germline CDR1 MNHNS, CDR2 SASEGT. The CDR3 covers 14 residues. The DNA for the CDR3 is TGTGCCAGCAGTGAAGCCGCGGGAATCTATGGCTACACCTTC. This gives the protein CASSEAAGIYGYTF.

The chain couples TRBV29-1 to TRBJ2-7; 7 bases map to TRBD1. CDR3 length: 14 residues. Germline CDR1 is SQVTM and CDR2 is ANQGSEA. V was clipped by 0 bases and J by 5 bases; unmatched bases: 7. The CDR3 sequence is CSVEETGVSDEQYF. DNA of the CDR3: TGCAGCGTTGAAGAAACAGGGGTAAGCGACGAGCAGTACTTC.

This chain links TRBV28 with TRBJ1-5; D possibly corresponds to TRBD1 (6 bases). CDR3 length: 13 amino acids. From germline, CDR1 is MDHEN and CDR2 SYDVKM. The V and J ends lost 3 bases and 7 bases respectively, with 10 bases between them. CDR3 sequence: CASSFHQGQPQHF. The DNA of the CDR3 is TGTGCCAGCAGTTTTCACCAGGGGCAGCCCCAGCATTTT. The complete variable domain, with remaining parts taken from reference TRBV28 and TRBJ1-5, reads DVKVTQSSRYLVKRTGEKVFLECVQDMDHENMFWYRQDPGLGLRLIYFSYDVKMKEKGDIPEGYSVSREKKERFSLILESASTNQTSMYLCASSFHQGQPQHFGDGTRLSIL.

The CDR3, as DNA: TGTGCCACCAGCAGAGAACTGAGCGGGGGCAACTACGAGCAGTACTTC. Amino acids: CATSRELSGGNYEQYF. The chain links TRBV15 to TRBJ2-7, with 8 bases aligning to TRBD2. CDR3 length: 16 amino acids. Germline CDR1 is LNHNV and CDR2 is YYDKDF (reference sequence). Unmatched junction bases numbered 7, after V lost 0 bases and J lost 3 bases.

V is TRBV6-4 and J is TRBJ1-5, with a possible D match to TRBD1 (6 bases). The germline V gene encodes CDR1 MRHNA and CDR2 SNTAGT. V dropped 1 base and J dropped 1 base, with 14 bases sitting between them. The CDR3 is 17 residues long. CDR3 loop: CASSDLDRKGSNQPQHF. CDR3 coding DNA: TGTGCCAGCAGTGACTTGGACAGAAAAGGGAGCAATCAGCCCCAGCATTTT.

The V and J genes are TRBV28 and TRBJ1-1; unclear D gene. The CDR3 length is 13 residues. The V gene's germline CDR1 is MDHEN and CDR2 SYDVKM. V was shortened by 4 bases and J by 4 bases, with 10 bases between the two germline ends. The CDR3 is CASSSPRGTEAFF. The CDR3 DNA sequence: TGTGCCAGCAGTTCACCTAGAGGCACTGAAGCTTTCTTT. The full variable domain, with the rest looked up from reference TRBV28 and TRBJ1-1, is DVKVTQSSRYLVKRTGEKVFLECVQDMDHENMFWYRQDPGLGLRLIYFSYDVKMKEKGDIPEGYSVSREKKERFSLILESASTNQTSMYLCASSSPRGTEAFFGQGTRLTVV.

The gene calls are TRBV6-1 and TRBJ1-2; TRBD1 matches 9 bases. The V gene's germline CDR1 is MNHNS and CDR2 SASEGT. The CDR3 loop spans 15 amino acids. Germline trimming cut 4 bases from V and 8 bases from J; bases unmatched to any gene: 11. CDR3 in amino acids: CASSVPGQGVRGYTF. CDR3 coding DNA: TGTGCCAGCAGTGTCCCGGGACAGGGAGTTAGAGGCTACACCTTC.

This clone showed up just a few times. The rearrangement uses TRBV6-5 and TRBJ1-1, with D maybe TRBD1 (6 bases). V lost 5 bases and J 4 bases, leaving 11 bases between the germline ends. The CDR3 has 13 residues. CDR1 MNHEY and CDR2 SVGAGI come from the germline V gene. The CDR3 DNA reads TGTGCCAGCAGTCCCGACAGGTTCACTGAAGCTTTCTTT. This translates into CASSPDRFTEAFF.

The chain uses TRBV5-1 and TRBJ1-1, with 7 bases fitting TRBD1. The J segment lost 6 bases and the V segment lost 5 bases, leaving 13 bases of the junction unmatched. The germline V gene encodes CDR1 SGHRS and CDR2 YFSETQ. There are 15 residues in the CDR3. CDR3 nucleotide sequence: TGCGCCAGCAGAACCGGGACAGTTCTTTACTCTGAAGCTTTCTTT. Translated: CASRTGTVLYSEAFF.